This TCR beta chain derives from a study of cytomegalovirus exposure and HLA in healthy donors. Here immunoSEQ multiplex PCR was the method, and the copy in TCRdb shows in-frame clones only, minus some. Of hundreds of thousands of clones listed, 83% are singletons. Germline values: CDR1 SGHVT, CDR2 SQSDAQ. CDR3 length equals 18 residues. The V and J ends lost 5 bases and 4 bases, in that order; junction bases with no gene match: 17. The clonotype originates from a young woman in good health and CMV-seronegative. Source material: PBMCs. The chain couples TRBV7-4 to TRBJ2-7; 10 bases map to TRBD1. In nucleotides, the CDR3 is TGTGCCAGCAGCCCCACCCCTACCGGGACAGGGGTGATATACGAGCAGTACTTC. Amino acid sequence: CASSPTPTGTGVIYEQYF. Full variable domain (missing parts from reference TRBV7-4 and TRBJ2-7): GAGVSQSPRYKVAKRGRDVALRCDSISGHVTLYWYRQTLGQGSEVLTYSQSDAQRDKSGRPSGRFSAERPERSVSTLKIQRTEQGDSAVYLCASSPTPTGTGVIYEQYFGPGTRLTVT.